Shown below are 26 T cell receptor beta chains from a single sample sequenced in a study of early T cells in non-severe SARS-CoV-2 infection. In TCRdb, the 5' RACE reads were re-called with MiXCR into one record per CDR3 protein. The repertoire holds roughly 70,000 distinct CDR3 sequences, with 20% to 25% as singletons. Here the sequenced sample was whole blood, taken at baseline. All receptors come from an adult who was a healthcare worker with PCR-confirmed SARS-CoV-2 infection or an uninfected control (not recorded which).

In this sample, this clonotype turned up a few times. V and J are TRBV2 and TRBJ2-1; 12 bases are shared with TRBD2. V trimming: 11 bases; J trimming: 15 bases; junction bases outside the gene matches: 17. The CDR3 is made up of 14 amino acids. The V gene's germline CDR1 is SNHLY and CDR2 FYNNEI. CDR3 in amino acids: CALATGLAGGPWFF. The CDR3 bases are TGTGCCTTAGCCACGGGGCTAGCGGGGGGGCCATGGTTCTTC.

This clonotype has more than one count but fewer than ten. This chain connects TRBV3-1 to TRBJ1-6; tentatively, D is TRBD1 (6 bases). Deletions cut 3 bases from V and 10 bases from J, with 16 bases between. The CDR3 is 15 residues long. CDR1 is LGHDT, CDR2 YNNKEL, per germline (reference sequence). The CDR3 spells CASSQVSRGGSPLHF. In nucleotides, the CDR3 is TGTGCCAGCAGCCAGGTATCAAGAGGGGGGTCACCCCTCCACTTT.

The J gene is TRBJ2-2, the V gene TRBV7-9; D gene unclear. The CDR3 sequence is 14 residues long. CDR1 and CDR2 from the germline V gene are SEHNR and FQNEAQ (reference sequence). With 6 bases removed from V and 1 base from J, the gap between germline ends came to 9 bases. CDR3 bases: TGTGCCAGCAGTCCCAGTGTGAACACCGGGGAGCTGTTTTTT. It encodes CASSPSVNTGELFF. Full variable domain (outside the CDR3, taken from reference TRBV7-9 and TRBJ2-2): DTGVSQNPRHKITKRGQNVTFRCDPISEHNRLYWYRQTLGQGPEFLTYFQNEAQLEKSRLLSDRFSAERPKGSFSTLEIQRTEQGDSAMYLCASSPSVNTGELFFGEGSRLTVL.

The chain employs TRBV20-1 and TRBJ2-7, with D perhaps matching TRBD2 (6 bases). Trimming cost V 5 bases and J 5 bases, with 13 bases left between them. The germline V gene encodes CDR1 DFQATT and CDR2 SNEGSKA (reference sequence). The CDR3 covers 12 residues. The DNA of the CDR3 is TGCAGTGCTGGGGTCACGGGGGACGAGCAGTACTTC. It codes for CSAGVTGDEQYF.

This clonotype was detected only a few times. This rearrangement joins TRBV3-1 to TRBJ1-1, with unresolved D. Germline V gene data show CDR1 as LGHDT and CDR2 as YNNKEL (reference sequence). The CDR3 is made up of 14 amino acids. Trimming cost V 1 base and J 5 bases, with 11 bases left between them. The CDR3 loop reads CASSQGTGPTEAFF. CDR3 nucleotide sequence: TGTGCCAGCAGCCAAGGGACGGGTCCTACTGAAGCTTTCTTT.

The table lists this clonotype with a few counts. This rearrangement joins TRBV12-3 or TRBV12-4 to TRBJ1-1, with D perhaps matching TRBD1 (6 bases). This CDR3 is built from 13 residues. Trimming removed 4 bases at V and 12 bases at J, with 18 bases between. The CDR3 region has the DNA TGTGCCAGCAGTTCCAGGGGTTCTTGGGCGACTTTCTTT. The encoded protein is CASSSRGSWATFF.

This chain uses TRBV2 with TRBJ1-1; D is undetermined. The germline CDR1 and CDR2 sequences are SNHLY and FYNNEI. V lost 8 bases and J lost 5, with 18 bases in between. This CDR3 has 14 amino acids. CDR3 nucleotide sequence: TGTGCCAGCGCAGCTTCAACCAAGGGTACTGAAGCTTTCTTT. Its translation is CASAASTKGTEAFF.

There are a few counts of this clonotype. The chain's CDR3 is CASSSIAGFTDTQYF. Written as DNA, the CDR3 is TGTGCCAGCAGCTCCATAGCGGGGTTCACAGATACGCAGTATTTT. The V gene is TRBV11-2, the J gene TRBJ2-3; 8 bases are a match to TRBD2. CDR1 and CDR2 (germline): SGHAT, FQNNGV. The CDR3 extends over 15 amino acids. V gave up 4 bases and J gave up 2 bases; unmatched junction bases: 5. The variable domain in full, completed from reference TRBV11-2 and TRBJ2-3, reads EAGVAQSPRYKIIEKRQSVAFWCNPISGHATLYWYQQILGQGPKLLIQFQNNGVVDDSQLPKDRFSAERLKGVDSTLKIQPAKLEDSAVYLCASSSIAGFTDTQYFGPGTRLTVL.

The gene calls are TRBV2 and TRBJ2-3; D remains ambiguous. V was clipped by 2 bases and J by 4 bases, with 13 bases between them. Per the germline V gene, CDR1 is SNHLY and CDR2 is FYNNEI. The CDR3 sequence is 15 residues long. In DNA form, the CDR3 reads TGTGCCAGCAGTGAATTTCGTTTTGGAGCAGATACGCAGTATTTT. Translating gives CASSEFRFGADTQYF.

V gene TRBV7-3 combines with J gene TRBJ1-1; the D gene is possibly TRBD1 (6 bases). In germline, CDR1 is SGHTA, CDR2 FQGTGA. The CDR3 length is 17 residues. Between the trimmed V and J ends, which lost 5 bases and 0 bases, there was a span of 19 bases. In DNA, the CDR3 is TGTGCCAGCAGCCTAGGCCCTCGGGGGGCGATGAACACTGAAGCTTTCTTT. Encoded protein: CASSLGPRGAMNTEAFF. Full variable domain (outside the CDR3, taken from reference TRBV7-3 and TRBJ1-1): GAGVSQTPSNKVTEKGKYVELRCDPISGHTALYWYRQSLGQGPEFLIYFQGTGAADDSGLPNDRFFAVRPEGSVSTLKIQRTERGDSAVYLCASSLGPRGAMNTEAFFGQGTRLTVV.

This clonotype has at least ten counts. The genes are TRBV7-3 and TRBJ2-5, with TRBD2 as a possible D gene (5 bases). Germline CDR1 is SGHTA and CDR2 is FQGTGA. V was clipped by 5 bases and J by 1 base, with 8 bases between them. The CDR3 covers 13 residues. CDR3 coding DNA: TGTGCCAGCAGCAGTAGCGTCCAAGAGACCCAGTACTTC. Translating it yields CASSSSVQETQYF.

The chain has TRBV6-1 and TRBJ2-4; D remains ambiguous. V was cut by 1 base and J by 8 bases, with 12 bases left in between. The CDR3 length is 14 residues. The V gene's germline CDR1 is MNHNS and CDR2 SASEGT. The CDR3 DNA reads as TGTGCCAGCAGTGAAGGGCCGGGCCATGACATTCAGTACTTC. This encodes CASSEGPGHDIQYF.

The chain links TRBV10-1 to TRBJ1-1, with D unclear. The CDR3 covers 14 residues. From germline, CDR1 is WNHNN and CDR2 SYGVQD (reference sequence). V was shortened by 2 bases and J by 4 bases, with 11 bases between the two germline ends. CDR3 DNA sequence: TGCGCCAGCAGTGAGGCCCTCACGGGCACTGAAGCTTTCTTT. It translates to CASSEALTGTEAFF.

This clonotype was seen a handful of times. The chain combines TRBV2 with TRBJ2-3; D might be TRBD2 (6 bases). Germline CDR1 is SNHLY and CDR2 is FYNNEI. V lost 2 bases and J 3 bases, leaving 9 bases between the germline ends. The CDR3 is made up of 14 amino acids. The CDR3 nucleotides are TGTGCCAGCAGTGAATTTCTAGCGACAGATACGCAGTATTTT. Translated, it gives CASSEFLATDTQYF.

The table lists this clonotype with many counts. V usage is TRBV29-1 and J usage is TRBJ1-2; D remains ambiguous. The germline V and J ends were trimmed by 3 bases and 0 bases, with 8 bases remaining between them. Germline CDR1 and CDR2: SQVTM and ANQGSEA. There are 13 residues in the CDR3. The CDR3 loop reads CSVEKGSNYGYTF. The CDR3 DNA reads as TGCAGCGTTGAGAAGGGATCTAACTATGGCTACACCTTC.

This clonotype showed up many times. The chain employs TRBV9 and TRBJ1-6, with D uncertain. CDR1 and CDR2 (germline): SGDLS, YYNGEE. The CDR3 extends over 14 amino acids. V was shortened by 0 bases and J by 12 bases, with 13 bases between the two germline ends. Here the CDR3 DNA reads TGTGCCAGCAGCGTAGGGCGGACTTGGGGACCCCTCCACTTT. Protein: CASSVGRTWGPLHF.

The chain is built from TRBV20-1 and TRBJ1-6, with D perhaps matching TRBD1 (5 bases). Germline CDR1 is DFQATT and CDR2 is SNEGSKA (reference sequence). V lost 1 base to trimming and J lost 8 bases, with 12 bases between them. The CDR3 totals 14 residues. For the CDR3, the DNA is TGCAGTGCTAGAGTGATGGTGGGGGATTCACCCCTCCACTTT. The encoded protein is CSARVMVGDSPLHF.

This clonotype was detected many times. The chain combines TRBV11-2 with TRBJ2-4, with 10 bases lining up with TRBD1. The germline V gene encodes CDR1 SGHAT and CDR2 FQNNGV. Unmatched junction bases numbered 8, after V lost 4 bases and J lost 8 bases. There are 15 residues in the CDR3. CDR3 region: CASSSLSGTGDIQYF. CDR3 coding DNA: TGTGCCAGCAGCTCCCTATCCGGGACAGGGGACATTCAGTACTTC.

The DNA of the CDR3 is TGTGCCAGCAGCACCGGACAGGGGTACACCATATATTTT. It yields the protein CASSTGQGYTIYF. This chain uses TRBV7-2 with TRBJ1-3, with TRBD1 matching 9 bases. V was clipped by 5 bases and J by 8 bases; unmatched bases: 4. The CDR3 spans 13 residues. Germline V gene data show CDR1 as SGHTA and CDR2 as FQGNSA.

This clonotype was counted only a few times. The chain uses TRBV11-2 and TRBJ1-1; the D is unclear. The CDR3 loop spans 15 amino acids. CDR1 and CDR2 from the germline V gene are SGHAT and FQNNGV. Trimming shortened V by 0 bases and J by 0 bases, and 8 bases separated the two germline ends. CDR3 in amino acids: CASSLDQAVNTEAFF. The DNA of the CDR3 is TGTGCCAGCAGCTTAGATCAGGCGGTGAACACTGAAGCTTTCTTT.

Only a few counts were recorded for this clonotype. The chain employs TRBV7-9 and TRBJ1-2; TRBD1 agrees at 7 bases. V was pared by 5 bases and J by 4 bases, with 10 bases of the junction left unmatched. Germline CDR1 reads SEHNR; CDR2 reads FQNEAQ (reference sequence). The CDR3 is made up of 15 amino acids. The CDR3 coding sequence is TGTGCCAGCAGCGCCAAGGGGGCGACTCCCTATGGCTACACCTTC. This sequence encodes CASSAKGATPYGYTF.

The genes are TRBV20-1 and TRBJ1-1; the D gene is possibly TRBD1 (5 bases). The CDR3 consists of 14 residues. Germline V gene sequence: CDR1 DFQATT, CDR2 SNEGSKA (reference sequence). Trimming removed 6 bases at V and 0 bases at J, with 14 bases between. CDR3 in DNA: TGCAGTGCAAAAGCCGGGACGGTGAACACTGAAGCTTTCTTT. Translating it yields CSAKAGTVNTEAFF.

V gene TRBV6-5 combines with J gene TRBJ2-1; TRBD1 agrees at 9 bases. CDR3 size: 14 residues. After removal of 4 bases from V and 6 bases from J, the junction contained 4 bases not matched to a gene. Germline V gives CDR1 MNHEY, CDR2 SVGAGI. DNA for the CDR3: TGTGCCAGCAGTTGGACAGGGGCTGCCAATGAGCAGTTCTTC. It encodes CASSWTGAANEQFF.

CDR3 DNA sequence: TGTGCCAGCAGTTACCGAGGACAGGGAGTGGGCGAGCAGTACTTC. Translation: CASSYRGQGVGEQYF. The V gene is TRBV12-3 or TRBV12-4, the J gene TRBJ2-7; the match to TRBD1 covers 8 bases. Germline trimming cut 4 bases from V and 6 bases from J; bases unmatched to any gene: 11. The CDR3 is 15 residues long.

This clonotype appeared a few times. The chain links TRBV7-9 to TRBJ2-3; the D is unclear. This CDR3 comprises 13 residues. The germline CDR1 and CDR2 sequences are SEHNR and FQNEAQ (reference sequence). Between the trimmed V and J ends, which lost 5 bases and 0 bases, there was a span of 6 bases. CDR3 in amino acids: CASSPVSTDTQYF. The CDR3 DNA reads TGTGCCAGCAGCCCCGTTAGCACAGATACGCAGTATTTT.

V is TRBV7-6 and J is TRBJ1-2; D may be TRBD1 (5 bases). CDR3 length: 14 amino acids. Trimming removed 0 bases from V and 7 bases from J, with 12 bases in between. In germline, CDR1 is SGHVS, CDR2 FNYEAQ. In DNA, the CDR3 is TGTGCCAGCAGCTTAGCTACCGGGACGGGTGGCTACACCTTC. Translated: CASSLATGTGGYTF. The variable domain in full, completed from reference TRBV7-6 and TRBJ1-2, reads GAGVSQSPRYKVTKRGQDVALRCDPISGHVSLYWYRQALGQGPEFLTYFNYEAQQDKSGLPNDRFSAERPEGSISTLTIQRTEQRDSAMYRCASSLATGTGGYTFGSGTRLTVV.